This T cell receptor beta chain was captured in a study of blood T cell repertoires in COVID-19. Sequenced by immunoSEQ multiplex PCR; TCRdb stores in-frame clones only, minus some. The data hold 150,000 or so clones, with 80% observed a single time. In germline, CDR1 is LGHDT, CDR2 YNNKEL (reference sequence). The CDR3 spans 14 residues. V was clipped by 1 base and J by 7 bases, with 10 bases between them. V gene TRBV3-1 (or the pseudogene TRBV3-2) combines with J gene TRBJ2-2; no clear D. What was sequenced was peripheral blood. This clonotype originated in a man between 60 and 75 years old with acute or convalescent COVID-19. The DNA of the CDR3 is TGTGCCAGCAGCCAAGTTCCGACGGGCGGGGAGCTGTTTTTT. Translating it yields CASSQVPTGGELFF.